The clone carrying this TCR beta chain was found a few times. What it binds is unknown. Every isolated RNA sample was fully reverse transcribed, so sequencing captured expressed TCRB transcripts. Reads from naive, central memory and regulatory T cell samples averaged about 3.3 million. Some clones are missing from TCRdb's copy, which holds only in-frame ones; the method was immunoSEQ multiplex PCR. The sample lists more than 250,000 clones, approximately 15% seen once, with 0.015% to 0.017% in the top ten. From germline, CDR1 is SQVTM and CDR2 ANQGSEA. The V end was cut by 5 bases, the J end by 4 bases, with 24 bases between. The CDR3 totals 17 residues. This entry comes from a study of beta chain features in type 1 diabetes. The wider study: Analysis included more than 90 million sorted cells drawn from all samples.

General study results and limits: In all four CD4+ subsets, TCRB CDR3 length was significantly, moderately reduced in type 1 diabetes. Cells with high TCR expression could be over-represented when cDNA is sequenced.

This chain joins TRBV29-1 and TRBJ2-1, with D maybe TRBD2 (6 bases). Sequencing was done on a sample of naive CD4+ T cells from blood. This TCR was recovered from a man younger than 35 with type 1 diabetes. CDR3 nucleotides: TGCAGCGTTTTAGGGGATGGGGGAGGCATTTCTTACAATGAGCAGTTCTTC. This gives the protein CSVLGDGGGISYNEQFF.